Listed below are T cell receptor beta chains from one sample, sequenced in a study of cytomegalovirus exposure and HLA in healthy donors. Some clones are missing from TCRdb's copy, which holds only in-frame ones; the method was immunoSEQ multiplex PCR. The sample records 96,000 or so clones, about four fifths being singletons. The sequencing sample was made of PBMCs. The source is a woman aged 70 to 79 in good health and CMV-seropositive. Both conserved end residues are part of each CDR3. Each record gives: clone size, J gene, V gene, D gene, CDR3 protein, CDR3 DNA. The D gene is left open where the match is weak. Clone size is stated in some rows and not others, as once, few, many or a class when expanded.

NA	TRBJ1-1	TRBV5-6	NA	CASSLTFEGLNTEAFF	TGTGCCAGCAGCTTGACGTTTGAGGGTCTGAACACTGAAGCTTTCTTT
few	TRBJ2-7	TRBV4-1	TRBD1	CASSPLTGAYEQYF	TGCGCCAGCAGCCCCTTGACAGGGGCCTACGAGCAGTACTTC
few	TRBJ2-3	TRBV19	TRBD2	CASVKPGTSGADTQYF	TGTGCCAGTGTTAAACCCGGGACTAGCGGGGCAGATACGCAGTATTTT
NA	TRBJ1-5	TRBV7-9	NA	CASSLDPSQGRSNQPQHF	TGTGCCAGCAGCTTAGACCCCTCACAGGGACGGAGCAATCAGCCCCAGCATTTT
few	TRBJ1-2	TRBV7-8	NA	CASSLTGSVFFPNYGYTF	TGTGCCAGCAGCTTAACGGGGAGCGTTTTCTTCCCGAACTATGGCTACACCTTC
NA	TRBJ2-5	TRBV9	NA	CASSPDTNQETQYF	TGTGCCAGCAGCCCGGACACAAACCAAGAGACCCAGTACTTC
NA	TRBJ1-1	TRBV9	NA	CASSAGDRDTEAFF	TGTGCCAGCAGCGCGGGGGATAGGGACACTGAAGCTTTCTTT
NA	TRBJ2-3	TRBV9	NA	CASSVAPSGTDTQYF	TGTGCCAGCAGCGTAGCGCCTAGCGGCACAGATACGCAGTATTTT
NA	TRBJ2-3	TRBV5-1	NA	CASSPGGVTPDTQYF	TGCGCCAGCAGCCCTGGAGGGGTGACGCCAGATACGCAGTATTTT
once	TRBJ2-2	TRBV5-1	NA	CASSFDDFPLQHRELFF	TGCGCCAGCAGCTTTGACGACTTCCCCCTTCAACACCGGGAGCTGTTTTTT